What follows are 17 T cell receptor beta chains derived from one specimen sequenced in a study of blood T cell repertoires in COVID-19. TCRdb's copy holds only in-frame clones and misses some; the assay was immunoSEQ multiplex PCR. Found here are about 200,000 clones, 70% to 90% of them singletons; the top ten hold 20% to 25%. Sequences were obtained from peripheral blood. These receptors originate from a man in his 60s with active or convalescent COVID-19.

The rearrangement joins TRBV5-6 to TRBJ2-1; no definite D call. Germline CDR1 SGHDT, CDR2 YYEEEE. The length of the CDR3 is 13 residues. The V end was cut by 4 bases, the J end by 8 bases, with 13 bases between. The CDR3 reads CASSPVRPDEQFF. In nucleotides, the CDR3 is TGTGCCAGCAGCCCGGTCAGGCCCGATGAGCAGTTCTTC.

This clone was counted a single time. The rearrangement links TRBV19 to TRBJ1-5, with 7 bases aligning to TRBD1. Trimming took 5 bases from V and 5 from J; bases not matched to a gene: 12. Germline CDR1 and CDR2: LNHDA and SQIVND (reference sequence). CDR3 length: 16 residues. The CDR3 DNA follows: TGTGCCAGTAGTCCGGCAAACAGGGGTTCATATCAGCCCCAGCATTTT. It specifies CASSPANRGSYQPQHF.

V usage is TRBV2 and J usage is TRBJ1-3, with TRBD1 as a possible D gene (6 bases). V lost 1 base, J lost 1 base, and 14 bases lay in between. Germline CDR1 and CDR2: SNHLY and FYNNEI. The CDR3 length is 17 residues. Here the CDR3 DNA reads TGTGCCAGCAGTGAAGGCTTTTACAGGGCGTCTGGAAACACCATATATTTT. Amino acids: CASSEGFYRASGNTIYF.

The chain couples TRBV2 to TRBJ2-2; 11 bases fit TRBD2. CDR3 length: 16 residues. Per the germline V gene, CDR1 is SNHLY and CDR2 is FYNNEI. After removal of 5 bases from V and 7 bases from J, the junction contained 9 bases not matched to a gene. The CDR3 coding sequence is TGTGCCAGCAGTTCCATTAGCGGGGGGGCGAGCGGGGAGCTGTTTTTT. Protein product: CASSSISGGASGELFF.

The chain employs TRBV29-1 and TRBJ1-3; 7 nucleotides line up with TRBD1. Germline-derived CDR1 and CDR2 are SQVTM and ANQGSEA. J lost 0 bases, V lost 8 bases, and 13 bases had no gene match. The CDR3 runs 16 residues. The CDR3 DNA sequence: TGCAGCTCCCCTGACAGGGTGCTCCCCTCTGGAAACACCATATATTTT. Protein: CSSPDRVLPSGNTIYF.

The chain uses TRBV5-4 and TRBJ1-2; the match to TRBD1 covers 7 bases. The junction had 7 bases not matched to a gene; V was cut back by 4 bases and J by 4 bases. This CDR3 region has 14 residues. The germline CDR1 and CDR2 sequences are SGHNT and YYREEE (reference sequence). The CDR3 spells CASSTYRGGYGYTF. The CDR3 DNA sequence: TGTGCCAGCAGCACATACAGGGGTGGCTATGGCTACACCTTC. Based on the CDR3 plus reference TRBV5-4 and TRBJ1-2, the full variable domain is ETGVTQSPTHLIKTRGQQVTLRCSSQSGHNTVSWYQQALGQGPQFIFQYYREEENGRGNFPPRFSGLQFPNYSSELNVNALELDDSALYLCASSTYRGGYGYTFGSGTRLTVV.

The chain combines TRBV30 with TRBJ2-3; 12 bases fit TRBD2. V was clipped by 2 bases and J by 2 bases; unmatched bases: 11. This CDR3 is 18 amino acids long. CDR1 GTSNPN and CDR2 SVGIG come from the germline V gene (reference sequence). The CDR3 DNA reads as TGTGCCTGGAGTTCCTTCGGGCGACTAGCGGGGGTCACAGATACGCAGTATTTT. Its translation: CAWSSFGRLAGVTDTQYF. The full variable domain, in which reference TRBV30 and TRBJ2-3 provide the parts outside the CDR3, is SQTIHQWPATLVQPVGSPLSLECTVEGTSNPNLYWYRQAAGRGLQLLFYSVGIGQISSEVPQNLSASRPQDRQFILSSKKLLLSDSGFYLCAWSSFGRLAGVTDTQYFGPGTRLTVL.

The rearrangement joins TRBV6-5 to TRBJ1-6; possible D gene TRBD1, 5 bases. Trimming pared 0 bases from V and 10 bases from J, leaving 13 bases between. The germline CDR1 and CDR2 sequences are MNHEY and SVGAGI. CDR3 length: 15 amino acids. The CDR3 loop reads CASSYSQGSGSPLHF. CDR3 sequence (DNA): TGTGCCAGCAGTTACTCGCAGGGTTCAGGCTCACCCCTCCACTTT.

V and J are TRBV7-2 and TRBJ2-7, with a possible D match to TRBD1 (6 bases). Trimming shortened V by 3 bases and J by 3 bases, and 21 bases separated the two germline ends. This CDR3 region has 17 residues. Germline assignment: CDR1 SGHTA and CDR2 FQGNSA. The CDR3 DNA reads TGTGCCAGCAGCTTTCCACCGTGGCAGGGGAGCGTCTACGAGCAGTACTTC. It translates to CASSFPPWQGSVYEQYF.

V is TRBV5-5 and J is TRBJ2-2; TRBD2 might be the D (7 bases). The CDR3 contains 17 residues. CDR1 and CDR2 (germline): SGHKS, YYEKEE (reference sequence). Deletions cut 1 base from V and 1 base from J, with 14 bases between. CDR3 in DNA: TGTGCCAGCAGCTTGAGGATCGGGGGGCAGAACACCGGGGAGCTGTTTTTT. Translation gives CASSLRIGGQNTGELFF.

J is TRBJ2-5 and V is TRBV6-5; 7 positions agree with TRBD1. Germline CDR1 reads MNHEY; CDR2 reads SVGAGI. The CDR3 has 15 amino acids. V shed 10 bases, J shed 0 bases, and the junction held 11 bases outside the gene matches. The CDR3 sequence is CATLTQGTYQETQYF. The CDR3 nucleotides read TGTGCCACCCTAACACAGGGGACATACCAAGAGACCCAGTACTTC.

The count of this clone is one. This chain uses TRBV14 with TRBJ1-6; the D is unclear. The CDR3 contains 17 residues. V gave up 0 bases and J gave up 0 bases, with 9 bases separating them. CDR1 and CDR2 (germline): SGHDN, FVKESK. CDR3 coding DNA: TGTGCCAGCAGCCAAGACCCCCCGAGCTCCTATAATTCACCCCTCCACTTT. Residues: CASSQDPPSSYNSPLHF.

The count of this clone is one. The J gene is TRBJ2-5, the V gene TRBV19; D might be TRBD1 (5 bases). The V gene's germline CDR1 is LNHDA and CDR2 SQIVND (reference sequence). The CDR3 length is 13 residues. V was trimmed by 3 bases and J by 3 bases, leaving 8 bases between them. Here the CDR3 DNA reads TGTGCCAGTAGTATGCCAGGGAAAGAGACCCAGTACTTC. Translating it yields CASSMPGKETQYF.

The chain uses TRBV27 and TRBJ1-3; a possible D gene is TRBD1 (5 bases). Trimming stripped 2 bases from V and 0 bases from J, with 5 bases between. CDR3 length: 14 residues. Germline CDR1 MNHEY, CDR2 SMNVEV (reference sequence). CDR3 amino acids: CASSLTGSGNTIYF. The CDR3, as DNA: TGTGCCAGCAGTTTAACAGGCTCTGGAAACACCATATATTTT.

CDR3 sequence (DNA): TGTGCCAGCAACGGGGGAAACACCGGGGAGCTGTTTTTT. Translated, it gives CASNGGNTGELFF. The chain links TRBV6-5 to TRBJ2-2; D is possibly TRBD2 (6 bases). The CDR3 runs 13 residues. Germline CDR1 is MNHEY and CDR2 is SVGAGI. The germline V and J ends were trimmed by 7 bases and 2 bases, with 8 bases remaining between them.

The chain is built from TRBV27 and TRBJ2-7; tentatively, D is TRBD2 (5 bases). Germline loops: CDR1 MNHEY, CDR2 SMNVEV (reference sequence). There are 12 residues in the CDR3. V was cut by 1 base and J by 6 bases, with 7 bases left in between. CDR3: CASSLLAGEQYF. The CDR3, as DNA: TGTGCCAGCAGTTTATTGGCGGGCGAGCAGTACTTC.

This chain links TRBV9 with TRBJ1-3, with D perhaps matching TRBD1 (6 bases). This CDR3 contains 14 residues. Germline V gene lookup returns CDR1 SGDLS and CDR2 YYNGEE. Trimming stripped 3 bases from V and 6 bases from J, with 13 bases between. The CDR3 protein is CASSATSGANTIYF. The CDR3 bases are TGTGCCAGCAGCGCAACCTCAGGGGCAAACACCATATATTTT.